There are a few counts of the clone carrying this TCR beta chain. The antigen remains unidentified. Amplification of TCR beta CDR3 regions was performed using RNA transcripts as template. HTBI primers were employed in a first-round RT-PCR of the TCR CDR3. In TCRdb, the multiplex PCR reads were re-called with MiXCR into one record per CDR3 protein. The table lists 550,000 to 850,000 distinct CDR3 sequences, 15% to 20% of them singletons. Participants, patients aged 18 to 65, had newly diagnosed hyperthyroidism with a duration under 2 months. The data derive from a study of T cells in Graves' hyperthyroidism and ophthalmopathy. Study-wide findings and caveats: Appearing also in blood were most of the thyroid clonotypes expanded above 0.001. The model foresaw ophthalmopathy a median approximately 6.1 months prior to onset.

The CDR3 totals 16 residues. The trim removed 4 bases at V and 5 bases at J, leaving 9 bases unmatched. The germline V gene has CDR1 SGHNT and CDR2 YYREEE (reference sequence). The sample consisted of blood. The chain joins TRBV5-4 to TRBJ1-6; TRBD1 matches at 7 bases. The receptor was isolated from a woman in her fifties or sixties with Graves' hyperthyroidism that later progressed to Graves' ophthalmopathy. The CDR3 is CASSPRQGKNNSPLHF. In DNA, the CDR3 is TGTGCCAGCAGCCCCAGACAGGGTAAAAATAATTCACCCCTCCACTTT.